This T cell receptor beta chain was identified during a study of T cell repertoires in cytomegalovirus infection. Study at large: An indication of both CMV infection and matching HLA type came from public TCR beta signatures. Study-level findings and limits: Individuals carrying CMV plus the relevant HLA were identified by cumulative frequency of public TCR beta families.

There are a few counts of this clonotype. The target antigen is unknown. Trimming pared 5 bases from V and 3 bases from J, leaving 17 bases between. The V gene's germline CDR1 is MDHEN and CDR2 SYDVKM. CDR3 size: 17 residues. TCRdb reprocessed the reads with MiXCR, giving one entry per CDR3 protein. The sample has nearly 650,000 distinct CDR3 sequences, roughly 24% seen once. Sequenced sample: CD8+ T cells from PBMCs. The clonotype was recovered from a human donor in good health (CMV status not recorded). Some clones in this sample may be carry-over from other donors' samples. The V and J genes are TRBV28 and TRBJ1-6; the D is unclear. DNA of the CDR3: TGTGCCAGCAGTCCCGACTGGAGTAGCCTCTATAATTCACCCCTCCACTTT. Translation: CASSPDWSSLYNSPLHF.